One sample yielded the 16 T cell receptor beta chains listed below, sequenced in a study of blood T cell repertoires in COVID-19. Profiled with immunoSEQ multiplex PCR; TCRdb holds only in-frame clones, not every one. There are about 60,000 clones in the sample; 84% occur only once, and 9% to 15% lies in the top ten. Sequencing used peripheral blood. These receptor sequences come from a human donor in a cohort sampled during active COVID-19.

The rearrangement links TRBV19 to TRBJ2-7; 10 bases align to TRBD1. CDR3 length equals 16 residues. In germline, CDR1 is LNHDA, CDR2 SQIVND (reference sequence). J lost 4 bases, V lost 3 bases, and 9 bases had no gene match. CDR3 protein: CASSMLPGQGSYEQYF. The CDR3 DNA is TGTGCCAGTAGTATGTTACCGGGACAGGGGTCTTACGAGCAGTACTTC.

The gene calls are TRBV4-3 and TRBJ1-6; D possibly corresponds to TRBD1 (6 bases). This CDR3 comprises 14 residues. Germline V gives CDR1 LGHNA, CDR2 YSLEER. The V end was cut by 1 base, the J end by 7 bases, with 8 bases between. The CDR3 sequence is CASSQGQGNSPLHF. As DNA, the CDR3 is TGCGCCAGCAGCCAAGGTCAGGGGAATTCACCCCTCCACTTT.

This clone was detected only a few times. A junction boundary mismatches the germline segment, possibly from a read error. The chain joins TRBV7-7 to TRBJ1-5; a weak D match, TRBD1 (5 bases). Per the germline V gene, CDR1 is SSHAT and CDR2 is FNYEAQ (reference sequence). The CDR3 runs 15 residues. The CDR3 sequence is CASSLVSRVNQPQHF. The CDR3 region has the DNA TGTGCTAGCAGCTTAGTCTCCAGGGTGAATCAGCCCCAGCATTTT.

The chain employs TRBV6-5 and TRBJ1-2, with 8 bases lining up with TRBD1. The V gene end was trimmed by 6 bases and the J gene end by 7 bases; junction bases not matched to a gene: 7. Germline CDR1 MNHEY, CDR2 SVGAGI. There are 13 residues in the CDR3. CDR3 in amino acids: CASRQQGGRGYTF. The CDR3 DNA follows: TGTGCCAGCAGACAACAGGGGGGACGTGGCTACACCTTC.

This clone appeared once. This chain joins TRBV19 and TRBJ1-1; D not certain. The CDR3 runs to 14 residues. Trimming left V 4 bases short and J 0 bases short, with 9 bases between. CDR1 is LNHDA and CDR2 is SQIVND in the germline V gene (reference sequence). In DNA form, the CDR3 reads TGTGCCAGTAGTAAACGAGACATGAACACTGAAGCTTTCTTT. Residues: CASSKRDMNTEAFF.

The chain recombines TRBV18 with TRBJ2-5; unclear D gene. V was trimmed by 0 bases and J by 5 bases, leaving 10 bases between them. Germline CDR1 KGHSH, CDR2 LQKENI. There are 14 residues in the CDR3. The CDR3 is CASSPPENRETQYF. In DNA, the CDR3 is TGTGCCAGCTCACCACCAGAGAATCGGGAGACCCAGTACTTC.

The chain uses TRBV28 and TRBJ1-3; TRBD1 matches at 7 bases. This CDR3 region has 15 residues. V lost 6 bases, J lost 3 bases, and 8 bases stayed unmatched. Germline lookup yields CDR1 MDHEN and CDR2 SYDVKM. The CDR3 loop reads CASSPGTEIGNTIYF. In DNA form, the CDR3 reads TGTGCCAGCAGCCCCGGGACAGAGATTGGAAACACCATATATTTT.

This clone qualifies as large. Other DNA sequences in the same sample also yield this CDR3. This chain connects TRBV18 to TRBJ2-1, with 8 bases aligning to TRBD2. The V and J ends lost 4 bases and 0 bases, in that order; junction bases with no gene match: 2. Germline V gene data show CDR1 as KGHSH and CDR2 as LQKENI. The CDR3 loop spans 15 amino acids. CDR3 DNA: TGTGCCAGCTCACTAGCGGGATACTCCTACAATGAGCAGTTCTTC. Translating it yields CASSLAGYSYNEQFF.

The J gene is TRBJ1-1, the V gene TRBV4-2, with 9 positions matching TRBD1. The germline CDR1 and CDR2 sequences are LGHNA and YNFKEQ. The CDR3 is 17 residues long. J lost 1 base, V lost 8 bases, and 14 bases had no gene match. This CDR3 is CASGRRLDRGANTEAFF. For the CDR3, the DNA is TGTGCCAGCGGTCGAAGACTAGACAGGGGGGCGAACACTGAAGCTTTCTTT.

The chain employs TRBV7-2 and TRBJ2-1; TRBD2 agrees at 16 bases. Germline V gene sequence: CDR1 SGHTA, CDR2 FQGNSA. The CDR3 runs 14 residues. V lost 5 bases, J lost 15 bases, and 7 bases stayed unmatched. CDR3 DNA sequence: TGTGCCAGCAGCGAGGGACTAGCGGGGGGGGCCCCGTTCTTC. Protein product: CASSEGLAGGAPFF.

V usage is TRBV27 and J usage is TRBJ1-1; D gene unclear. The CDR3 consists of 13 residues. Germline V lookup: CDR1 MNHEY, CDR2 SMNVEV (reference sequence). V was clipped by 6 bases and J by 4 bases, with 12 bases between them. CDR3: CASSRELGTEAFF. The CDR3 coding sequence is TGTGCCAGCAGCCGGGAGCTGGGCACTGAAGCTTTCTTT.

V is TRBV12-5 and J is TRBJ1-1; D unresolved. The length of the CDR3 is 14 residues. V was clipped by 4 bases and J by 1 base, with 10 bases between them. The germline CDR1 and CDR2 sequences are LGHNT and FRNRAP. The CDR3 region has the DNA TGTGCTAGTGGTTCCGGTGGTACGAACACTGAAGCTTTCTTT. Amino acids: CASGSGGTNTEAFF.

This clone occurred once. The rearrangement links TRBV11-2 to TRBJ1-1; D not resolved. V lost 3 bases and J lost 4, with 9 bases in between. CDR1 and CDR2 from the germline V gene are SGHAT and FQNNGV. The CDR3 extends over 13 amino acids. CDR3 loop: CASSLSSGTEAFF. DNA of the CDR3: TGTGCCAGCAGCTTGTCGAGTGGCACTGAAGCTTTCTTT.

The V gene is TRBV7-2, the J gene TRBJ1-6; D not certain. Germline lookup yields CDR1 SGHTA and CDR2 FQGNSA. V lost 4 bases to trimming and J lost 7 bases, with 11 bases between them. CDR3 length: 14 amino acids. CDR3 sequence reads: CASSSNAANSPLHF. CDR3 nucleotides: TGTGCCAGCAGCTCCAACGCCGCGAATTCACCCCTCCACTTT.

The J gene is TRBJ1-2, the V gene TRBV4-2; maybe TRBD1 (6 bases). Germline CDR1 LGHNA, CDR2 YNFKEQ. This CDR3 is 16 amino acids long. Trimming stripped 0 bases from V and 4 bases from J, with 15 bases between. In nucleotides, the CDR3 is TGTGCCAGCAGCCAAGATGGGGGCGGCCCGGCCTATGGCTACACCTTC. Protein product: CASSQDGGGPAYGYTF.

V usage is TRBV24-1 and J usage is TRBJ2-2; 7 bases match TRBD2. This CDR3 has 12 amino acids. With V trimmed by 10 bases and J by 7 bases, 5 bases remained unmatched. Germline loops: CDR1 KGHDR, CDR2 SFDVKD. CDR3 DNA sequence: TGTGCCACGGAGCGGGACCTCGGGGAGCTGTTTTTT. It is translated as CATERDLGELFF.